These 32 T cell receptor beta chains were all obtained from the same sample, sequenced in a study of spatial heterogeneity in lung cancer. Time point: sample taken at primary tumor resection. TCRs were sequenced from unsorted whole RNA of tumor, nontumor lung or PBMC. TCRdb reprocessed the 5' RACE reads via MiXCR and lists one record per CDR3 protein. The table lists approximately 3,100 distinct CDR3 sequences, roughly 29% of them singletons. Sequencing was performed on PBMCs, taken at surgery. The receptors here all came from a female donor with early-stage non-small cell lung cancer.

About this clonotype itself: This beta chain turned up in a library designed for alpha chains; as an off-target read, its abundance says little. The CDR3 reads CATKNGETTDTQYF. The CDR3 bases are TGTGCCACCAAAAACGGGGAGACCACAGATACGCAGTATTTT. This sequence joins TRBV18 and TRBJ2-3; maybe TRBD2 (5 bases). This CDR3 has 14 amino acids. The V gene lost 10 bases and the J gene lost 2 bases, with 16 bases spanning the gap. Germline CDR1 is KGHSH and CDR2 is LQKENI.

On this clonotype: With the library built for alpha chains, this beta chain is off target and its frequency is not meaningful. The V gene is TRBV5-1, the J gene TRBJ2-3; 8 positions agree with TRBD1. After removal of 3 bases from V and 9 bases from J, the junction contained 6 bases not matched to a gene. Germline V CDR1 and CDR2: SGHRS, YFSETQ. The CDR3 has 13 residues. This chain's CDR3 is CASSSGQGGTQYF. CDR3 bases: TGCGCCAGCAGCTCCGGACAGGGCGGAACGCAGTATTTT.

This clonotype has just a few counts. Found in a library prepared for alpha chains, this beta chain is an off-target read, and its abundance has little meaning. The rearrangement joins TRBV6-6 to TRBJ1-1; D is possibly TRBD1 (6 bases). V was clipped by 6 bases and J by 1 base, with 12 bases between them. The length of the CDR3 is 14 residues. From germline, CDR1 is MNHNY and CDR2 SVGAGI (reference sequence). The CDR3 sequence: CASSLPTGNTEAFF. The CDR3 bases are TGTGCCAGCAGCCTTCCGACAGGGAACACTGAAGCTTTCTTT.

This clonotype was counted between two and nine times. This beta chain came through as a stray read in a library set up for alpha chains, and its size says little. The rearrangement joins TRBV18 to TRBJ2-1; 11 positions match TRBD2. The length of the CDR3 is 17 residues. The germline gives CDR1 KGHSH, CDR2 LQKENI. V shed 3 bases, J shed 6 bases, and the junction held 10 bases outside the gene matches. The CDR3 here is CASSPRGLAEGSNEQFF. As DNA, the CDR3 is TGTGCCAGCTCACCCCGGGGACTAGCGGAGGGGAGCAATGAGCAGTTCTTC.

Points on this clonotype: This beta chain turned up in a library designed for alpha chains; as an off-target read, its abundance says little. The CDR3 DNA reads as TGTGCCAGCAGGGGGGGTGGACTAGCGGGAGGAATACGGACAGATACGCAGTATTTT. The encoded protein is CASRGGGLAGGIRTDTQYF. The rearrangement uses TRBV28 and TRBJ2-3; 14 positions agree with TRBD2. The CDR3 has 19 amino acids. The trim removed 6 bases at V and 3 bases at J, leaving 14 bases unmatched. Germline-derived CDR1 and CDR2 are MDHEN and SYDVKM.

About this clonotype itself: This beta chain appears as a stray read in a library generated for alpha chains; its size is not informative. The chain couples TRBV5-1 to TRBJ2-7; 10 bases match TRBD2. The CDR3 covers 17 residues. Germline CDR1 reads SGHRS; CDR2 reads YFSETQ. With 0 bases clipped from V and 1 base from J, the junction kept 7 bases outside the gene matches. The CDR3 sequence is CASSLDPSGSSSYEQYV. DNA for the CDR3: TGCGCCAGCAGCTTGGATCCTAGCGGGAGTTCGTCCTACGAGCAGTACGTC.

As regards this clonotype: This beta chain is a stray read from a library made for alpha chains; its abundance is not meaningful. This chain uses TRBV28 with TRBJ1-2; D is uncertain. This CDR3 comprises 15 residues. Trimming removed 6 bases at V and 3 bases at J, with 17 bases between. Germline V lookup: CDR1 MDHEN, CDR2 SYDVKM. The CDR3 DNA follows: TGTGCCAGCAGGTCGAATTGGGGATCGTACTATGGCTACACCTTC. This sequence encodes CASRSNWGSYYGYTF.

To note about this clonotype: This beta chain is a stray read from a library made for alpha chains; its abundance is not meaningful. This chain connects TRBV6-2 or TRBV6-3 to TRBJ1-5, with unresolved D. CDR1 and CDR2 (germline): MNHEY, SVGEGT. This CDR3 region has 13 residues. The ends were cut back, 2 bases at V and 2 bases at J, with 4 bases in the middle. The chain's CDR3 is CASSYDGNQPQHF. The CDR3 coding sequence is TGTGCCAGCAGTTACGATGGCAATCAGCCCCAGCATTTT.

As for this clonotype: This beta chain represents an off-target read in a library built for alpha chains; its size is of limited meaning. The chain carries TRBV18 and TRBJ2-4; no clear D. The CDR3 consists of 15 residues. Germline values: CDR1 KGHSH, CDR2 LQKENI. Trimming took off 3 bases at V and 1 base at J, with 10 bases between the two ends. This CDR3 reads CASSPIQDAKNIQYF. The CDR3, as DNA: TGTGCCAGCTCACCTATTCAGGATGCCAAAAACATTCAGTACTTC.

This clonotype was counted only a few times. This beta chain appears as a stray read in a library generated for alpha chains; its size is not informative. The V call is TRBV4-3, the J call TRBJ2-1; 11 bases match TRBD2. This CDR3 is built from 16 residues. Germline-derived CDR1 and CDR2 are LGHNA and YSLEER. The V segment lost 6 bases and the J segment 6 bases; nucleotides outside the gene matches: 10. The CDR3 region has the DNA TGCGCCAGCAGTCGTACCGGGACTAGCGGACGCAATGAGCAGTTCTTC. This encodes CASSRTGTSGRNEQFF.

This clonotype was seen only a few times. This beta chain is a stray sequence in a library constructed for alpha chains; its clone size is not meaningful. The chain links TRBV28 to TRBJ2-1; 14 nucleotides agree with TRBD2. Looked up from germline, CDR1 is MDHEN and CDR2 is SYDVKM. The CDR3 loop spans 17 amino acids. The V gene end was trimmed by 5 bases and the J gene end by 7 bases; junction bases not matched to a gene: 10. CDR3: CASSPGLAGAGRNEQFF. DNA for the CDR3: TGTGCCAGCAGTCCGGGACTAGCGGGAGCAGGGAGGAATGAGCAGTTCTTC.

Worth noting for this clonotype: Within a library made for alpha chains, this beta chain is off target, and its count is uninformative. The chain joins TRBV24-1 to TRBJ2-3; tentative D call: TRBD1 (6 bases). In germline, CDR1 is KGHDR, CDR2 SFDVKD. Between the trimmed V and J ends, which lost 3 bases and 1 base, there was a span of 7 bases. The CDR3 sequence is 14 residues long. The CDR3 nucleotides read TGTGCCACCAGTGATCGGACAGGCACAGATACGCAGTATTTT. This codes for CATSDRTGTDTQYF.

This clonotype ranks as medium-sized (0.01 to 0.1%). Little can be read into the size of this beta chain, an off-target read in a library designed for alpha chains. This rearrangement joins TRBV12-3 or TRBV12-4 to TRBJ2-1, with D possibly being TRBD2 (6 bases). The CDR3 runs to 19 residues. V shed 4 bases and J shed 0 bases, with 22 bases lying between them. The CDR3 loop reads CASSSNPLPGTRSYNEQFF. The CDR3 nucleotides read TGTGCCAGCAGTTCAAATCCCCTTCCCGGGACTCGCTCCTACAATGAGCAGTTCTTC.

About this clonotype: This beta chain is an off-target read within a library intended for alpha chains, so its frequency means little. The chain couples TRBV7-2 to TRBJ2-5; 9 nucleotides line up with TRBD1. Looked up from germline, CDR1 is SGHTA and CDR2 is FQGNSA. V lost 5 bases and J lost 6; bases outside the gene matches: 4. The CDR3 runs to 13 residues. The CDR3 region is CASSIGTGKTQYF. Written as DNA, the CDR3 is TGTGCCAGCAGCATCGGGACAGGGAAGACCCAGTACTTC.

As for this clonotype: This beta chain slipped into a library made for alpha chains as a stray read, so its size is not meaningful. The chain combines TRBV7-3 with TRBJ2-2; D not certain. Germline assignment: CDR1 SGHTA and CDR2 FQGTGA. Trimming pared 1 base from V and 1 base from J, leaving 7 bases between. This CDR3 contains 15 residues. The CDR3, as DNA: TGTGCCAGCAGCTTAATCCCGGGGAACACCGGGGAGCTGTTTTTT. The encoded protein is CASSLIPGNTGELFF.

This clonotype was detected only a few times. This beta chain is a stray sequence in a library constructed for alpha chains; its clone size is not meaningful. The CDR3 spells CASSKRLAPYNEQFF. The DNA for the CDR3 is TGTGCCAGTAGTAAGAGACTAGCGCCGTACAATGAGCAGTTCTTC. The chain carries TRBV19 and TRBJ2-1; 8 bases align to TRBD2. This CDR3 is built from 15 residues. Germline V lookup: CDR1 LNHDA, CDR2 SQIVND (reference sequence). J lost 4 bases, V lost 4 bases, and 6 bases had no gene match.

To note about this clonotype: At one end the junction does not follow the germline gene, possibly because of a read error. Because this beta chain is a stray read in a library intended to capture alpha chains, its abundance should not be given much weight. The rearrangement joins TRBV15 to TRBJ2-3; TRBD1 matches at 8 bases. The CDR3 is 16 amino acids. CDR1 is LNHNV, CDR2 YYDKDF, per germline (reference sequence). CDR3 amino acids: CATGRDLTGGVVTQYF. In DNA, the CDR3 is TGTGCCACCGGCAGAGATCTTACAGGGGGAGTAGTTACGCAGTATTTT.

For this clonotype: A library prepared for alpha chains yielded this beta chain as an off-target read; its size is of little meaning. This chain connects TRBV12-3 or TRBV12-4 to TRBJ1-2, with D unclear. There are 13 residues in the CDR3. Trimming cost V 3 bases and J 0 bases, with 5 bases left between them. The CDR3 bases are TGTGCCAGCAGTTTCCAGCCTAACTATGGCTACACCTTC. This sequence encodes CASSFQPNYGYTF.

This clonotype has more than one count but fewer than ten. Within a library made for alpha chains, this beta chain is off target, and its count is uninformative. This rearrangement joins TRBV7-2 to TRBJ2-7; no clear D. The CDR3 extends over 14 amino acids. Trimming took off 4 bases at V and 2 bases at J, with 12 bases between the two ends. The germline V gene has CDR1 SGHTA and CDR2 FQGNSA. CDR3 nucleotides: TGTGCCAGCAGCTCCTATCCTATGACCTACGAGCAGTACGTC. Amino acids: CASSSYPMTYEQYV.

Points on this clonotype: This beta chain turned up in a library designed for alpha chains; as an off-target read, its abundance says little. The chain carries TRBV28 and TRBJ2-4; 10 positions agree with TRBD1. Trimming cost V 7 bases and J 1 base; bases outside gene matches: 4. There are 15 residues in the CDR3. CDR1 is MDHEN, CDR2 SYDVKM, per germline. The CDR3 DNA sequence: TGTGCCAGCACGGGACAGGGGTCTGCCAAAAACATTCAGTACTTC. Encoded protein: CASTGQGSAKNIQYF.

Worth noting for this clonotype: Being off target in a library aimed at alpha chains, this beta chain has a size of little meaning. This chain links TRBV10-3 with TRBJ2-1, with no clear D. This CDR3 contains 14 residues. Trimming took 3 bases from V and 7 from J, leaving 13 bases between them. Germline CDR1 ENHRY, CDR2 SYGVKD. The CDR3 region is CAISDGLVLNEQFF. The CDR3 bases are TGTGCCATCAGTGATGGCCTAGTATTAAATGAGCAGTTCTTC.

Turning to this clonotype: Since it is a stray read in a library aimed at alpha chains, this beta chain has a size that is not meaningful. The chain carries TRBV7-8 and TRBJ2-1; possible D gene TRBD2, 5 bases. The CDR3 consists of 13 residues. Germline assignment: CDR1 SGHVS and CDR2 FQNEAQ. V was cut by 5 bases and J by 3 bases, with 8 bases left in between. The CDR3 sequence: CASSPDYYNEQFF. As DNA, the CDR3 is TGTGCCAGCAGCCCAGACTACTACAATGAGCAGTTCTTC.

This clonotype occurred once. Little can be read into the size of this beta chain, an off-target read in a library designed for alpha chains. This chain connects TRBV10-3 to TRBJ2-7, with 10 positions matching TRBD1. Looked up from germline, CDR1 is ENHRY and CDR2 is SYGVKD. J was trimmed by 3 bases and V by 7 bases; bases with no gene match: 3. The CDR3 covers 13 residues. The chain's CDR3 is CAIMRTGGYEQYF. The CDR3 DNA sequence: TGTGCCATCATGAGGACAGGGGGCTACGAGCAGTACTTC.

A remark on this clonotype: For a library built for alpha chains, this beta chain is a stray read; little rests on its size. The chain joins TRBV19 to TRBJ2-1; 14 bases are shared with TRBD2. Germline CDR1 reads LNHDA; CDR2 reads SQIVND (reference sequence). V shed 7 bases, J shed 0 bases, and the junction held 11 bases outside the gene matches. CDR3 length: 19 amino acids. The CDR3 DNA follows: TGTGCCAGTACCCCCCACGGAGGGACTAGCGGGAGCTCCTACAATGAGCAGTTCTTC. It translates to CASTPHGGTSGSSYNEQFF.

As to this clonotype: This beta chain slipped into a library made for alpha chains as a stray read, so its size is not meaningful. The chain combines TRBV29-1 with TRBJ2-1, with 8 nucleotides matching TRBD2. The germline CDR1 and CDR2 sequences are SQVTM and ANQGSEA. The CDR3 covers 14 residues. V trimming: 6 bases; J trimming: 7 bases; junction bases outside the gene matches: 11. The CDR3 protein is CSVSSGLYTNEQFF. CDR3 coding DNA: TGCAGCGTATCTAGCGGGCTGTATACTAATGAGCAGTTCTTC.

This clonotype came up a few times. A library prepared for alpha chains yielded this beta chain as an off-target read; its size is of little meaning. This chain joins TRBV19 and TRBJ2-1; D remains unclear. V lost 4 bases, J lost 4 bases, and 14 bases lay in between. CDR1 LNHDA and CDR2 SQIVND come from the germline V gene (reference sequence). The CDR3 is 15 amino acids. CDR3 bases: TGTGCCAGTAGTAGTTCGGCCTCTGCATACAATGAGCAGTTCTTC. Translation gives CASSSSASAYNEQFF.

As for this clonotype: Since the library was made to target alpha chains, this beta chain is a stray read and its abundance is not meaningful. This sequence joins TRBV20-1 and TRBJ2-1, with TRBD1 as a possible D gene (5 bases). The CDR3 sequence is 12 residues long. Germline CDR1 is DFQATT and CDR2 is SNEGSKA (reference sequence). The V and J ends lost 2 bases and 8 bases respectively, with 10 bases between them. The CDR3 protein is CSARLKGYEQFF. In DNA form, the CDR3 reads TGCAGTGCTAGACTAAAGGGGTATGAGCAGTTCTTC.

This clonotype is labeled as large. Being off target in a library aimed at alpha chains, this beta chain has a size of little meaning. The V gene is TRBV20-1, the J gene TRBJ2-1; 10 bases match TRBD1. CDR1 is DFQATT and CDR2 is SNEGSKA in the germline V gene (reference sequence). J was trimmed by 4 bases and V by 3 bases; bases with no gene match: 3. There are 14 residues in the CDR3. This CDR3 reads CSASGDRGYNEQFF. The CDR3 DNA reads TGCAGTGCTAGTGGGGACAGGGGTTACAATGAGCAGTTCTTC.

Worth noting for this clonotype: The library was prepared for alpha chains; this beta chain is a stray read, so its frequency means little. The V gene is TRBV6-1, the J gene TRBJ2-7; tentatively, D is TRBD2 (6 bases). Germline V lookup: CDR1 MNHNS, CDR2 SASEGT. V dropped 6 bases and J dropped 6 bases, with 15 bases sitting between them. This CDR3 region has 13 residues. This CDR3 is CASRNLRETEQYV. The DNA for the CDR3 is TGTGCCAGCAGAAACCTACGGGAGACCGAGCAGTACGTC.

By proportion, this clonotype is medium-sized. Being off target in a library aimed at alpha chains, this beta chain has a size of little meaning. V gene TRBV15 combines with J gene TRBJ2-6; D is unclear. The V gene lost 0 bases and the J gene lost 0 bases, with 6 bases spanning the gap. The germline gives CDR1 LNHNV, CDR2 YYDKDF (reference sequence). This CDR3 comprises 16 residues. The chain's CDR3 is CATSRDLGSGANVLTF. The CDR3 nucleotides are TGTGCCACCAGCAGAGACCTGGGCTCTGGGGCCAACGTCCTGACTTTC.

This clonotype was detected a few times. With the library built for alpha chains, this beta chain is off target and its frequency is not meaningful. The V call is TRBV29-1, the J call TRBJ2-1; no definite D call. V dropped 1 base and J dropped 0 bases, with 13 bases sitting between them. The length of the CDR3 is 16 residues. Germline V gene data show CDR1 as SQVTM and CDR2 as ANQGSEA. The CDR3, as DNA: TGCAGCGTTGAAGGATACCGACCTGACTCCTACAATGAGCAGTTCTTC. Translating it yields CSVEGYRPDSYNEQFF.

This clonotype was seen more than once but under ten times. This beta chain is off target for a library built for alpha chains, so its abundance means little. The gene calls are TRBV6-5 and TRBJ2-4; 8 nucleotides align to TRBD2. CDR3 length: 18 amino acids. The junction had 14 bases not matched to a gene; V was cut back by 5 bases and J by 2 bases. Germline CDR1 is MNHEY and CDR2 is SVGAGI. The CDR3 here is CASSPDTGGAGSKNIQYF. DNA of the CDR3: TGTGCCAGCAGTCCAGATACGGGGGGGGCAGGGTCCAAAAACATTCAGTACTTC.